The subject of this entry is one T cell receptor beta chain. Naive CD8 cells were CD45RO-negative, positively selected for CCR7, excluding terminally differentiated effector memory CD45RA+ cells. Those who donated were healthy HIV-negative adults, with no recent acute infections or vaccinations reported. Using immunoSEQ multiplex PCR, the repertoire was profiled, and TCRdb retains in-frame clones only, with some absent. There are around 2.1 million clones in the sample; just over 90% occur only once, and about 1.5% lies in the top ten. The record originates from a study of shared clonotypes between healthy human individuals. Trimming cost V 3 bases and J 2 bases, with 8 bases left between them. There are 13 residues in the CDR3. Germline V gene sequence: CDR1 PRHDT, CDR2 FYEKMQ (reference sequence).

The sequence was obtained from a young man in good health. Some clones in this sample may be carry-over from other donors' samples. The chain carries TRBV13 and TRBJ2-7; D unclear. Sequencing was done on a sample of naive CD8+ T cells from PBMCs. Here the CDR3 reads CASSLDGAYEQYF. CDR3 nucleotide sequence: TGTGCCAGCAGCTTGGATGGGGCCTACGAGCAGTACTTC.